Sequencing of this TCR beta chain was carried out in a study of molecular identifiers for immune sequencing clone quantification. Broader study findings: Clones that had above 20 RNA copies took up over 99% of effector molecules but under 1% in naive cells. Spiked Jurkat TCR RNA originating from one cell could reportedly be identified amid more than 800,000 naive cells.

A single record per CDR3 protein comes from TCRdb applying MiXCR to the PCR reads. The repertoire consists of 97,000 or so distinct CDR3 sequences, with roughly 26% occurring once and the leading ten covering roughly 1%. From about 20,000 to 1,000,000 sorted cells, naive CD8 libraries were generated with 10%, 30% or 50% RNA. This clonotype has ten or more counts. Its antigen is unknown. J gave up 2 bases and V 7 bases, and 2 bases lay outside the gene matches. The CDR3 is 13 amino acids. The sequence was collected from a human donor in good health. Some libraries in this study had Jurkat cell RNA spiked in. The genes are TRBV12-3 or TRBV12-4 and TRBJ2-3, with 8 bases aligning to TRBD2. Sequencing used naive CD8+ T cells from blood, with Jurkat cell RNA spiked in. Regarding subset: FACS-sorted CD8+CD4-CCR7+CD45RA+ naive T cells. In nucleotides, the CDR3 is TGTGCCAGCAATAGCGGGAACACAGATACGCAGTATTTT. As protein: CASNSGNTDTQYF.